These 21 T cell receptor beta chains were all obtained from the same sample, sequenced in a study of identifying expanded T cells in peripheral blood. Data came from immunoSEQ multiplex PCR; TCRdb stores just in-frame clones and leaves some out. The sample lists approximately 100,000 clones, roughly nine tenths occurring once. The sequencing sample was made of blood. Receptors originate from a person aged 18-69 years in good health.

This clone was seen a single time. The CDR3 protein is CASSERRSGNTIYF. CDR3 sequence (DNA): TGTGCCAGCAGTGAAAGGCGCTCTGGAAACACCATATATTTT. The chain is built from TRBV2 and TRBJ1-3; D not resolved. The length of the CDR3 is 14 residues. V lost 2 bases to trimming and J lost 0 bases, with 5 bases between them. The V gene's germline CDR1 is SNHLY and CDR2 FYNNEI.

The chain joins TRBV18 to TRBJ1-3; maybe TRBD1 (5 bases). The germline V gene encodes CDR1 KGHSH and CDR2 LQKENI. V lost 0 bases to trimming and J lost 7 bases, with 10 bases between them. This CDR3 comprises 14 residues. CDR3 sequence reads: CASSPPSGPNTIYF. In nucleotides, the CDR3 is TGTGCCAGCTCACCACCGTCGGGGCCGAACACCATATATTTT.

The CDR3 here is CASSFSPGRRNTEAFF. DNA of the CDR3: TGTGCCAGCAGCTTTTCTCCTGGACGGAGGAACACTGAAGCTTTCTTT. The rearrangement links TRBV13 to TRBJ1-1; no clear D gene. This CDR3 has 16 residues. V was clipped by 3 bases and J by 1 base, with 15 bases between them. Germline V gene sequence: CDR1 PRHDT, CDR2 FYEKMQ (reference sequence). The whole variable domain, filled in from reference TRBV13 and TRBJ1-1, reads AAGVIQSPRHLIKEKRETATLKCYPIPRHDTVYWYQQGPGQDPQFLISFYEKMQSDKGSIPDRFSAQQFSDYHSELNMSSLELGDSALYFCASSFSPGRRNTEAFFGQGTRLTVV.

The V and J genes are TRBV23-1 and TRBJ2-2, with D perhaps matching TRBD2 (6 bases). TRBV23-1 is recorded as an ORF, its role being uncertain. The CDR3 sequence is 17 residues long. Trimming took 0 bases from V and 6 from J, leaving 17 bases between them. The CDR3, as DNA: TGCGCCAGCAGTCAATCGGGCGGGGTCGGCCGGTCCGGGGAGCTGTTTTTT. Translated: CASSQSGGVGRSGELFF.

This chain joins TRBV6-1 and TRBJ1-3; perhaps TRBD1 as D (6 bases). The V gene's germline CDR1 is MNHNS and CDR2 SASEGT. V shed 6 bases and J shed 2 bases, with 11 bases lying between them. This CDR3 contains 14 residues. DNA for the CDR3: TGTGCCAGCAGGAACAGGGTCCCTGGAAACACCATATATTTT. It encodes CASRNRVPGNTIYF.

The genes are TRBV7-2 and TRBJ2-7; TRBD1 might be the D (5 bases). This CDR3 is built from 15 residues. In germline, CDR1 is SGHTA, CDR2 FQGNSA. With 5 bases removed from V and 0 bases from J, the gap between germline ends came to 14 bases. The CDR3 spells CASSDIWGSSYEQYF. DNA for the CDR3: TGTGCCAGCAGCGATATCTGGGGCAGCTCCTACGAGCAGTACTTC.

There are a few counts of this clone. This rearrangement joins TRBV4-2 to TRBJ1-2; possible D gene TRBD1, 5 bases. Per germline, CDR1 LGHNA and CDR2 YNFKEQ. V lost 0 bases and J lost 4, with 12 bases in between. The CDR3 is 15 residues long. The CDR3, as DNA: TGTGCCAGCAGCCAAGATGTCCAGGGTGCCTATGGCTACACCTTC. This encodes CASSQDVQGAYGYTF.

The chain recombines TRBV7-6 with TRBJ1-2; 8 bases align to TRBD1. J gave up 6 bases and V 7 bases, and 10 bases lay outside the gene matches. The germline gives CDR1 SGHVS, CDR2 FNYEAQ. The CDR3 length is 14 residues. DNA for the CDR3: TGTGCCAGCACCTTGCGGGCAGGGGGCGATGGCTACACCTTC. This translates into CASTLRAGGDGYTF.

The chain joins TRBV10-3 to TRBJ1-1; 7 nucleotides line up with TRBD1. The length of the CDR3 is 19 residues. CDR1 is ENHRY, CDR2 SYGVKD, per germline. The V and J ends lost 0 bases and 4 bases, in that order; junction bases with no gene match: 17. For the CDR3, the DNA is TGTGCCATCAGTGAGTCGGGGGAGAAGGGGGCTATGAGAGGCACTGAAGCTTTCTTT. Amino acid sequence: CAISESGEKGAMRGTEAFF.

J is TRBJ2-7 and V is TRBV28; D is unclear. Trimming took off 3 bases at V and 3 bases at J, with 3 bases between the two ends. In germline, CDR1 is MDHEN, CDR2 SYDVKM. The CDR3 consists of 11 residues. The CDR3 region has the DNA TGTGCCAGCAGTTTCCACTACGAGCAGTACTTC. This gives the protein CASSFHYEQYF.

The chain carries TRBV5-4 and TRBJ2-5; 9 bases are shared with TRBD1. Germline V gene sequence: CDR1 SGHNT, CDR2 YYREEE (reference sequence). The trim removed 3 bases at V and 4 bases at J, leaving 7 bases unmatched. The CDR3 totals 15 residues. This CDR3 is CASSSPGQGRETQYF. CDR3 nucleotide sequence: TGTGCCAGCAGCTCGCCGGGACAGGGAAGAGAGACCCAGTACTTC.

This chain connects TRBV19 to TRBJ1-1; no clear D gene. V was shortened by 8 bases and J by 3 bases, with 10 bases between the two germline ends. Germline V gene lookup returns CDR1 LNHDA and CDR2 SQIVND (reference sequence). The CDR3 contains 12 residues. In DNA form, the CDR3 reads TGTGCCAGTGGTAGGGTGGACACTGAAGCTTTCTTT. Protein product: CASGRVDTEAFF.

This clone appeared once. The V gene is TRBV9, the J gene TRBJ2-3; D is possibly TRBD2 (6 bases). The CDR3 covers 15 residues. In germline, CDR1 is SGDLS, CDR2 YYNGEE. Trimming took off 3 bases at V and 3 bases at J, with 14 bases between the two ends. CDR3: CASSAVAGRTDTQYF. CDR3 coding DNA: TGTGCCAGCAGCGCCGTTGCGGGGCGAACAGATACGCAGTATTTT.

The chain combines TRBV28 with TRBJ2-6; tentative D call: TRBD1 (6 bases). The CDR3 is 15 amino acids. V was clipped by 5 bases and J by 4 bases, with 12 bases between them. Germline assignment: CDR1 MDHEN and CDR2 SYDVKM. CDR3 DNA: TGTGCCAGCAGTCATACAGGGCTAGGGGCCAACGTCCTGACTTTC. Translated, it gives CASSHTGLGANVLTF.

V usage is TRBV5-1 and J usage is TRBJ2-1; a weak D match, TRBD2 (5 bases). The CDR3 sequence is 14 residues long. Per germline, CDR1 SGHRS and CDR2 YFSETQ. Deletions cut 0 bases from V and 7 bases from J, with 11 bases between. The CDR3 sequence: CASSLGSEGNEQFF. CDR3 DNA: TGCGCCAGCAGCTTGGGTTCTGAGGGTAATGAGCAGTTCTTC.

The CDR3 reads CASSLRADSNQPQHF. The CDR3 DNA reads TGCGCCAGCAGCCTGCGGGCCGATAGCAATCAGCCCCAGCATTTT. The gene calls are TRBV4-3 and TRBJ1-5; D remains unclear. CDR1 is LGHNA, CDR2 YSLEER, per germline. Trimming took 4 bases from V and 0 from J, leaving 10 bases between them. The CDR3 runs 15 residues.

The gene calls are TRBV7-2 and TRBJ2-3; maybe TRBD2 (6 bases). From germline, CDR1 is SGHTA and CDR2 FQGNSA. The CDR3 spans 17 residues. V lost 5 bases, J lost 6 bases, and 24 bases lay in between. In nucleotides, the CDR3 is TGTGCCAGCAGCCCTCTCGGGGTGGGGGGTAAGAGGGATACGCAGTATTTT. Its protein product is CASSPLGVGGKRDTQYF.

The CDR3 is CASKLTGDISYEQYF. The CDR3 bases are TGTGCCAGCAAGCTAACAGGAGATATCTCCTACGAGCAGTACTTC. The V and J genes are TRBV7-7 and TRBJ2-7, with D possibly being TRBD1 (5 bases). Deletions cut 7 bases from V and 0 bases from J, with 16 bases between. CDR3 length equals 15 residues. Germline assignment: CDR1 SSHAT and CDR2 FNYEAQ (reference sequence).

The chain links TRBV11-2 to TRBJ1-1; perhaps TRBD1 as D (5 bases). Germline CDR1 and CDR2: SGHAT and FQNNGV. The CDR3 sequence is 14 residues long. Trimming pared 4 bases from V and 6 bases from J, leaving 15 bases between. The CDR3 is CASSSPAGGAEAFF. The CDR3 DNA is TGTGCCAGCAGCTCTCCAGCGGGGGGGGCTGAAGCTTTCTTT.

The gene calls are TRBV29-1 and TRBJ1-2; D is uncertain. The germline V and J ends were trimmed by 6 bases and 7 bases, with 21 bases remaining between them. The CDR3 extends over 14 amino acids. In germline, CDR1 is SQVTM, CDR2 ANQGSEA. The CDR3 here is CSVGSGGRAGGYTF. CDR3 nucleotides: TGCAGCGTCGGGTCTGGCGGGAGGGCCGGTGGCTACACCTTC.

The rearrangement links TRBV11-2 to TRBJ1-2; D possibly corresponds to TRBD1 (6 bases). Trimming shortened V by 0 bases and J by 9 bases, and 14 bases separated the two germline ends. This CDR3 is 14 amino acids long. Looked up from germline, CDR1 is SGHAT and CDR2 is FQNNGV. In DNA form, the CDR3 reads TGTGCCAGCAGCTTAGATGGGGGGCCTCGCCGCTACACCTTC. This codes for CASSLDGGPRRYTF.